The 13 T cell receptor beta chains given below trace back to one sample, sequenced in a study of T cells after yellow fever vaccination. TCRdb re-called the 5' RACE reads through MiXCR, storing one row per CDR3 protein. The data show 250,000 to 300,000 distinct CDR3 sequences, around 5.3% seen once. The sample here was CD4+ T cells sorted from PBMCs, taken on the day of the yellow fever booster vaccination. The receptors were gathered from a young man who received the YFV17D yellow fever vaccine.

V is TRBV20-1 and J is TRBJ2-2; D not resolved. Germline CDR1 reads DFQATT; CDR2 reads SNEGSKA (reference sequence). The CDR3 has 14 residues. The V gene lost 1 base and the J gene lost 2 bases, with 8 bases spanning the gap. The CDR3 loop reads CSARVLGNTGELFF. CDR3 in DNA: TGCAGTGCTAGAGTTTTAGGAAACACCGGGGAGCTGTTTTTT.

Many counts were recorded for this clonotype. CDR3 sequence (DNA): TGTGCCAGCAGACCAAGCCCGATCGCGTCCCACGAAGAGCAGTTCTTC. Protein sequence: CASRPSPIASHEEQFF. The chain combines TRBV5-5 with TRBJ2-1; no reliable D call. V was cut by 5 bases and J by 10 bases, with 25 bases left in between. CDR1 is SGHKS and CDR2 is YYEKEE in the germline V gene (reference sequence). This CDR3 is 16 amino acids long.

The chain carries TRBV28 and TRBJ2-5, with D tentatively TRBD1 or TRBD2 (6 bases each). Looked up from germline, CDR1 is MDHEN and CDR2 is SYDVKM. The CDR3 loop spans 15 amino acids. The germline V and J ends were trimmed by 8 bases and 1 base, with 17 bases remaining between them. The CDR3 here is CASAFRGAGQETQYF. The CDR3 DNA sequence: TGTGCCAGCGCCTTTAGGGGGGCGGGCCAAGAGACCCAGTACTTC. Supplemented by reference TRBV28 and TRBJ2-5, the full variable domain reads DVKVTQSSRYLVKRTGEKVFLECVQDMDHENMFWYRQDPGLGLRLIYFSYDVKMKEKGDIPEGYSVSREKKERFSLILESASTNQTSMYLCASAFRGAGQETQYFGPGTRLLVL.

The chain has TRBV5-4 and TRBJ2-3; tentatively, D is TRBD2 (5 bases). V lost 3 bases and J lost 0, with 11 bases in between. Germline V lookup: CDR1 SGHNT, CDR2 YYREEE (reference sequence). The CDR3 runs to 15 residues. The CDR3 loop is CASSSKLVSTDTQYF. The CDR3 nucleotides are TGTGCCAGCAGCTCGAAACTAGTCAGCACAGATACGCAGTATTTT.

The CDR3 region has the DNA TGTGCCAGCAGACTAGGACATCCTTCAGATACGCAGTATTTT. Protein product: CASRLGHPSDTQYF. This chain connects TRBV6-1 to TRBJ2-3; D is perhaps TRBD1 or TRBD2 (5 bases each). The CDR3 loop spans 14 amino acids. CDR1 MNHNS and CDR2 SASEGT come from the germline V gene. Between the trimmed V and J ends, which lost 6 bases and 4 bases, there was a span of 14 bases.

CDR3 amino acids: CASSPPNYGYTF. The CDR3 coding sequence is TGTGCCAGCTCACCGCCGAACTATGGCTACACCTTC. The rearrangement joins TRBV18 to TRBJ1-2; no definite D call. The germline V and J ends were trimmed by 3 bases and 2 bases, with 4 bases remaining between them. Germline CDR1 is KGHSH and CDR2 is LQKENI. The length of the CDR3 is 12 residues.

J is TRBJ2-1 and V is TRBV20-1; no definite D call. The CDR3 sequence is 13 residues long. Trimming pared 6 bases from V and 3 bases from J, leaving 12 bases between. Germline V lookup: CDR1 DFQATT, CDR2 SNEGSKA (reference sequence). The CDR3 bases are TGCAGTGCGGCGGTATCAGGCTACAATGAGCAGTTCTTC. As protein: CSAAVSGYNEQFF.

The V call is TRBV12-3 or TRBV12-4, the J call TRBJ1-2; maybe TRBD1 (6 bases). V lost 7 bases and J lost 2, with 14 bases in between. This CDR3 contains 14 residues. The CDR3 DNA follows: TGTGCCAGCAAAACAGGGTGGGGCAACTATGGCTACACCTTC. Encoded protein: CASKTGWGNYGYTF.

This CDR3 is CASSFNSEGNEKLFF. The CDR3, as DNA: TGTGCCAGCAGCTTTAACTCTGAGGGGAATGAAAAACTGTTTTTT. The chain combines TRBV13 with TRBJ1-4, with D maybe TRBD1 (5 bases). Trimming left V 3 bases short and J 5 bases short, with 13 bases between. Germline V gene sequence: CDR1 PRHDT, CDR2 FYEKMQ (reference sequence). The CDR3 is 15 amino acids. Filled out from reference TRBV13 and TRBJ1-4, the complete variable domain reads AAGVIQSPRHLIKEKRETATLKCYPIPRHDTVYWYQQGPGQDPQFLISFYEKMQSDKGSIPDRFSAQQFSDYHSELNMSSLELGDSALYFCASSFNSEGNEKLFFGSGTQLSVL.

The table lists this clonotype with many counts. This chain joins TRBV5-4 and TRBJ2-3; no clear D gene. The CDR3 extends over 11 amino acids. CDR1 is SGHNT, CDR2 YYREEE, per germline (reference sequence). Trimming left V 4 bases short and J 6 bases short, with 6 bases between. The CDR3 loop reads CASSTYDTQYF. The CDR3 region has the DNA TGTGCCAGCAGCACTTATGATACGCAGTATTTT.

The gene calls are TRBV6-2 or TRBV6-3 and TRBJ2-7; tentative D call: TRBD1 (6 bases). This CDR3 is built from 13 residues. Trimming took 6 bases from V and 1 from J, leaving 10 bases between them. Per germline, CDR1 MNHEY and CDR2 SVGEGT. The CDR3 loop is CASREDSSYEQYV. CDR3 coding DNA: TGTGCCAGCAGGGAGGACAGTTCCTACGAGCAGTACGTC.

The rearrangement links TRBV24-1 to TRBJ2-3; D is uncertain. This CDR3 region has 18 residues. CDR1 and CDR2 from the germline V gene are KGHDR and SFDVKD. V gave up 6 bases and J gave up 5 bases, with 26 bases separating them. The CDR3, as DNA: TGTGCCACCAGTAGTATATTCGGTCAGGCGGATGCCAGAGATACGCAGTATTTT. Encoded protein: CATSSIFGQADARDTQYF.

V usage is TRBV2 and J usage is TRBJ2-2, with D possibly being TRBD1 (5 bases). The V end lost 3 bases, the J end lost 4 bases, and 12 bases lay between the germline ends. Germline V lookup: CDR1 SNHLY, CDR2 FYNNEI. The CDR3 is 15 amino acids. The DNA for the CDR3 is TGTGCCAGCAGTGAGACCGACAGTCGCACCGGGGAGCTGTTTTTT. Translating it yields CASSETDSRTGELFF. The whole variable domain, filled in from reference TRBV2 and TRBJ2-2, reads EPEVTQTPSHQVTQMGQEVILRCVPISNHLYFYWYRQILGQKVEFLVSFYNNEISEKSEIFDDQFSVERPDGSNFTLKIRSTKLEDSAMYFCASSETDSRTGELFFGEGSRLTVL.